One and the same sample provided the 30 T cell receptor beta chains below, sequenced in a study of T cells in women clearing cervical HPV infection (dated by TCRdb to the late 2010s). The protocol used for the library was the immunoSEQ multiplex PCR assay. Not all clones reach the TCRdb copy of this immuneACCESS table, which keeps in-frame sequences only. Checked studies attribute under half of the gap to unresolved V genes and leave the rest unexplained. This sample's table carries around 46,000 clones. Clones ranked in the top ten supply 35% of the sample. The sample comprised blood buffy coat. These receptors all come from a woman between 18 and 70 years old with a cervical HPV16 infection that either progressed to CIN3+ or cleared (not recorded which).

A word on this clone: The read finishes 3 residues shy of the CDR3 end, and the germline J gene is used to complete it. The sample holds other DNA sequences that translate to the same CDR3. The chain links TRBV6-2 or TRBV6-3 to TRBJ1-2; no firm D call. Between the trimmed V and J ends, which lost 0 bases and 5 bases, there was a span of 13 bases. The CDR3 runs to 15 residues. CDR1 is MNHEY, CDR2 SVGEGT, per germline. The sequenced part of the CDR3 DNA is TGTGCCAGCAGTTACTCGAAAATAGCTCGATATGGC. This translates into CASSYSKIARYG. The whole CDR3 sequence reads CASSYSKIARYGYTF.

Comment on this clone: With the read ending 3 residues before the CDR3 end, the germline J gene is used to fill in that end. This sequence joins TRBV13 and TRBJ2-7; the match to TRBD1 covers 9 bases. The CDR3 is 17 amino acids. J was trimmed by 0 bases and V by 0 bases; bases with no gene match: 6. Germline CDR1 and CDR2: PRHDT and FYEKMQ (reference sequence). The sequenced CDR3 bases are TGTGCCAGCAGCTTAGGCCGCGGGACAGGGCTCTCCTACGAG. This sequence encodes CASSLGRGTGLSYE. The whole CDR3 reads CASSLGRGTGLSYEQYF.

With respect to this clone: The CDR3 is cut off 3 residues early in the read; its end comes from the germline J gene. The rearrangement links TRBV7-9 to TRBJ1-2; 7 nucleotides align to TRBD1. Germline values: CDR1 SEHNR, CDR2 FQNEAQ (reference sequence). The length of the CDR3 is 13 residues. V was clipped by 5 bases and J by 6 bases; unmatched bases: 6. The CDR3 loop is CASSVQGMDGYTF. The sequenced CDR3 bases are TGTGCCAGCAGCGTACAGGGGATGGATGGC.

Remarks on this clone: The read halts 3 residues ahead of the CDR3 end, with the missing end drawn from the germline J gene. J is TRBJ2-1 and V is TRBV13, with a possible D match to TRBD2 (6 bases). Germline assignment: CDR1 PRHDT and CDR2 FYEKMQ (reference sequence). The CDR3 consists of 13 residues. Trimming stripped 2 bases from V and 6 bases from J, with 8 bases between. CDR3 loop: CASSLTGGNEQFF. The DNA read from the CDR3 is TGTGCCAGCAGCTTAACCGGGGGCAATGAG.

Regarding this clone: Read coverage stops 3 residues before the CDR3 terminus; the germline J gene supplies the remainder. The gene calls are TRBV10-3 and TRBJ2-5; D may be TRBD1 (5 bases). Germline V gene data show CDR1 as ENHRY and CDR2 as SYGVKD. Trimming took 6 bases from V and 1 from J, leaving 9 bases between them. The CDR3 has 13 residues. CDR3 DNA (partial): TGTGCCATCAGGAGACAGTCCCAAGAGACC. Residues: CAIRRQSQET. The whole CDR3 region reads CAIRRQSQETQYF.

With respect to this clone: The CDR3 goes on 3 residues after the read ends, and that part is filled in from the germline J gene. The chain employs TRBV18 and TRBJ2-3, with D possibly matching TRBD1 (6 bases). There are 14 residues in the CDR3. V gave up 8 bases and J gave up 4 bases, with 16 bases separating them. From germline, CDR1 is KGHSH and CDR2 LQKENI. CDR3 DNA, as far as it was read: TGTGCCAGCCTCAGGGCCCAGGGGCCAGATACG. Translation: CASLRAQGPDT. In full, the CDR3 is CASLRAQGPDTQYF.

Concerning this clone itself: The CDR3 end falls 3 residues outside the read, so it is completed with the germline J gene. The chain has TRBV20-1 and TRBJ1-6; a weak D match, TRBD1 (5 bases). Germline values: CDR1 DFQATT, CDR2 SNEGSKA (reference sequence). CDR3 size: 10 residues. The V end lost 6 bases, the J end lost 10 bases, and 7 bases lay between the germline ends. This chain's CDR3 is CSAGESPLHF. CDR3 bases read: TGCAGTGCAGGGGAATCACCC.

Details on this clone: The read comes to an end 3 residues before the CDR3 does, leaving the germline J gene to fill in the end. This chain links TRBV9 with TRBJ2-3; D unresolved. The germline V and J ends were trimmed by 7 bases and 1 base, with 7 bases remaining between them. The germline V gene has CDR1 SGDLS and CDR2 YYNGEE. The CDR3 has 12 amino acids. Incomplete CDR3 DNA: TGTGCCAGCTCTCCCGGCACAGATACG. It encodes CASSPGTDT. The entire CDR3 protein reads CASSPGTDTQYF.

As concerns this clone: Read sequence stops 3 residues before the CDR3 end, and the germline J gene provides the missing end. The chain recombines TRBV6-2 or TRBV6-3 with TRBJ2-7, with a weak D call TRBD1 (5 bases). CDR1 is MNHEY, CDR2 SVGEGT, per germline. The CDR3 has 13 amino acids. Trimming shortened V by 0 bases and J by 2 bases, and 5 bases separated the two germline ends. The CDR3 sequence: CASSYSTAYEQYF. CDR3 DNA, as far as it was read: TGTGCCAGCAGTTACTCGACAGCCTACGAG.

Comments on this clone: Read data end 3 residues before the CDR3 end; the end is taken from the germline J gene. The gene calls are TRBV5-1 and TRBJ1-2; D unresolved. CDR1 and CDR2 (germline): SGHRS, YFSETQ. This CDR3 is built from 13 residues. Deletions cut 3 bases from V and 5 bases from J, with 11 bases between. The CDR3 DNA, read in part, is TGCGCCAGCAGCTCAGCGAGTGGGTATGGC. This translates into CASSSASGYG. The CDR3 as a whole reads CASSSASGYGYTF.

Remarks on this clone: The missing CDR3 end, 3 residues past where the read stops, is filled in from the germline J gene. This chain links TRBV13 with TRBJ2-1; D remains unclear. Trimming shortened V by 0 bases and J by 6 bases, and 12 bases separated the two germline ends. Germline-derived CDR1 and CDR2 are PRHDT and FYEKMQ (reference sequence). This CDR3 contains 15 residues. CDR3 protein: CASSLGQYRSNEQFF. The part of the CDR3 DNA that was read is TGTGCCAGCAGCTTAGGACAGTATCGCTCCAATGAG.

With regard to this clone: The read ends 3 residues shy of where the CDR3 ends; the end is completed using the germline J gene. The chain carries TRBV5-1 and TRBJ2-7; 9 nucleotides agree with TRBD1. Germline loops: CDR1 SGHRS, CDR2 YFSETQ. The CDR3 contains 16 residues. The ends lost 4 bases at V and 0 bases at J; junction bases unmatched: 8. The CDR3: CASSTTGGTSSYEQYF. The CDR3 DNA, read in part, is TGCGCCAGCAGCACAACAGGGGGCACCAGCTCCTACGAG.

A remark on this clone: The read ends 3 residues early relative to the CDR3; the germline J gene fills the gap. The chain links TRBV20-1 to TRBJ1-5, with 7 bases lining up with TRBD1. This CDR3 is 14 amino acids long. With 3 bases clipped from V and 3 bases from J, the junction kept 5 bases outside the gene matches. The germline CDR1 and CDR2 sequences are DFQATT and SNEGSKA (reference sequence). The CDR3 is CSASIQGNNQPQHF. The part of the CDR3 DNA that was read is TGCAGTGCTAGCATACAGGGGAACAATCAGCCC.

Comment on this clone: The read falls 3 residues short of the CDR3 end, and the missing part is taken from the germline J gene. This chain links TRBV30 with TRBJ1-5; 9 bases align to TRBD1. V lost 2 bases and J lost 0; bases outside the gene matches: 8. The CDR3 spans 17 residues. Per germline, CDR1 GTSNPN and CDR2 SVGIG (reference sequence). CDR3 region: CAWSPQGAWNSNQPQHF. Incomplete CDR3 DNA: TGTGCCTGGAGTCCACAGGGGGCTTGGAATAGCAATCAGCCC.

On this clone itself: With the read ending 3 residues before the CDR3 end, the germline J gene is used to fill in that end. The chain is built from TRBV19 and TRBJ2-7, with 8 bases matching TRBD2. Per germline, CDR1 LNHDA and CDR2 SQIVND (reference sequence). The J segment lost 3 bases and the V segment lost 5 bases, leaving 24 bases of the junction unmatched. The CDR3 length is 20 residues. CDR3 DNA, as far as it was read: TGTGCCAGTAGTTCACGGGTATTCGCGACTAGCGTAAGTTTTGGCTACGAG. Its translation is CASSSRVFATSVSFGYE. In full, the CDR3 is CASSSRVFATSVSFGYEQYF.

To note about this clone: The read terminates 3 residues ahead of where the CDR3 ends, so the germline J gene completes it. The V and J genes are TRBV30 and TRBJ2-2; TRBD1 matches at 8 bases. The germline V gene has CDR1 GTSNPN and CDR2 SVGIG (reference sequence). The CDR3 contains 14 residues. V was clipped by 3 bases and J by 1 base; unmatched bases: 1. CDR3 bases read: TGTGCCTGGAGGGACAGGGTGAACACCGGGGAG. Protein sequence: CAWRDRVNTGE. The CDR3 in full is CAWRDRVNTGELFF. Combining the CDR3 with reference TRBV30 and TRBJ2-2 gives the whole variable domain SQTIHQWPATLVQPVGSPLSLECTVEGTSNPNLYWYRQAAGRGLQLLFYSVGIGQISSEVPQNLSASRPQDRQFILSSKKLLLSDSGFYLCAWRDRVNTGELFFGEGSRLTVL.

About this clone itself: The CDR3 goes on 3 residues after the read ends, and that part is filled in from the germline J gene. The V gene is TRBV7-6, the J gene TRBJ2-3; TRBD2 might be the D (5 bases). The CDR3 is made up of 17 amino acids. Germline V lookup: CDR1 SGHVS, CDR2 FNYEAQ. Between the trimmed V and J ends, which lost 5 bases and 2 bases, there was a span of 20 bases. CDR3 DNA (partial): TGTGCCAGCAGCGCCAGTATTGGACTGGACCCCACAGATACG. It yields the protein CASSASIGLDPTDT. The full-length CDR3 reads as CASSASIGLDPTDTQYF.

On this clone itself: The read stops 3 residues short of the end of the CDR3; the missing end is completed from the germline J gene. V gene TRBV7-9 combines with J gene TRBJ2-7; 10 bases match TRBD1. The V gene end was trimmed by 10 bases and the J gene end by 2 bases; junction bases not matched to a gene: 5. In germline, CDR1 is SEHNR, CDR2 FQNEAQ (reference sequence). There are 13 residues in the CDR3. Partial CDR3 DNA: TGTGCCACCGGACAGGGGGATACCTACGAG. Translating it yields CATGQGDTYE. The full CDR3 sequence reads CATGQGDTYEQYF.

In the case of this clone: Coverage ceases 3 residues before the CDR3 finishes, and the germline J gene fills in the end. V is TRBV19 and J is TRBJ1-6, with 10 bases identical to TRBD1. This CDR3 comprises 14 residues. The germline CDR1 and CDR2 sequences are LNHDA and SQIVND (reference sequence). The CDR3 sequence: CASSMGTGERPLHF. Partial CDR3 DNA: TGTGCCAGTAGTATGGGGACAGGGGAGAGGCCC.

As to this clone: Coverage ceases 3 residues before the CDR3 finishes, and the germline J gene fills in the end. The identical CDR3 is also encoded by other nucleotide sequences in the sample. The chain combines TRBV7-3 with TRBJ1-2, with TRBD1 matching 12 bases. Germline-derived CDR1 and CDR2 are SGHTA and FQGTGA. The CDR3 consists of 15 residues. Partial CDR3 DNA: TGTGCCAGCAGCTCGGGACAGGGGGCTAACTTCGAC. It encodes CASSSGQGANFD. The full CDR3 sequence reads CASSSGQGANFDYTF.

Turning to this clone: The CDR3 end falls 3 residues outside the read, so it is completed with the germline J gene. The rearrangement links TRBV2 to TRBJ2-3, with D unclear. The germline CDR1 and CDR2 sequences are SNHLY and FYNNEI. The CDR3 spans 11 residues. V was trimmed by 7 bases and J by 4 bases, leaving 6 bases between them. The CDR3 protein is CASTRADTQYF. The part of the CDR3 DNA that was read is TGTGCCAGCACCAGAGCAGATACG.

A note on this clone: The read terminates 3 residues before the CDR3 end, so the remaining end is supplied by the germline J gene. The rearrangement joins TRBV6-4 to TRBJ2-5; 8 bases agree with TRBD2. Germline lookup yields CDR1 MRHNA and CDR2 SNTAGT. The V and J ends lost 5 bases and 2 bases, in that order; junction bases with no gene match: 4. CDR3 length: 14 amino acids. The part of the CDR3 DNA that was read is TGTGCCAGCAGTCAACTAGCGGTACAAGAGACC. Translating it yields CASSQLAVQET. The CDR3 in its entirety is CASSQLAVQETQYF.

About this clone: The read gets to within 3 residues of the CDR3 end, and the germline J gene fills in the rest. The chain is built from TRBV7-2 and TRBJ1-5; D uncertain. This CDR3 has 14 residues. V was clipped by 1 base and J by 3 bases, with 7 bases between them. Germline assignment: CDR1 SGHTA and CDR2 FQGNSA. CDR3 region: CASSLETVNQPQHF. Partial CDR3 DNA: TGTGCCAGCAGCTTAGAGACTGTCAATCAGCCC.

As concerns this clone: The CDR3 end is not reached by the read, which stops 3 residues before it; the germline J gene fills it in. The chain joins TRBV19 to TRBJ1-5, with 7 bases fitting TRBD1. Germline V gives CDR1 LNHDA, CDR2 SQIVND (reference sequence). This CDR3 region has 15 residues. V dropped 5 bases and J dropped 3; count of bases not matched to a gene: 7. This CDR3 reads CASSPRTGTNQPQHF. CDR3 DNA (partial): TGTGCCAGTAGTCCCAGGACAGGAACCAATCAGCCC.

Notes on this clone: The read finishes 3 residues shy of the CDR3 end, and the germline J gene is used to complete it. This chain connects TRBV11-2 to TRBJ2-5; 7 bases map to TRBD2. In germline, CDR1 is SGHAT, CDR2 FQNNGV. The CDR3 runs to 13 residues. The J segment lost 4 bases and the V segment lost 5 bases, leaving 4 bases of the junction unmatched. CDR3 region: CASSGGVGETQYF. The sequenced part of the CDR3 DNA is TGTGCCAGCAGCGGGGGGGTGGGAGAGACC.

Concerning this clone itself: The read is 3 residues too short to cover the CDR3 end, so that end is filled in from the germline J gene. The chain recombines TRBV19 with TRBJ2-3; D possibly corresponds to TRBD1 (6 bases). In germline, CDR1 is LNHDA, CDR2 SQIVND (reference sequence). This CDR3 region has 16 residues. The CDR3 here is CASSRALGQTNQPQYF. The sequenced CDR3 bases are TGTGCCAGTAGTAGGGCCTTAGGACAGACCAATCAGCCG.

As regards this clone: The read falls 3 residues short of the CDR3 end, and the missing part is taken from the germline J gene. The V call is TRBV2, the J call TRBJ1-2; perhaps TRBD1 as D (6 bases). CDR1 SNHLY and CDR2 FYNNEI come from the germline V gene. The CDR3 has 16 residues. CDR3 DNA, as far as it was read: TGTGCCAGCGGGGCGGGAGCAGTTTCGGGGGGCGAGGGC. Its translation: CASGAGAVSGGEG. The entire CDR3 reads CASGAGAVSGGEGYTF.

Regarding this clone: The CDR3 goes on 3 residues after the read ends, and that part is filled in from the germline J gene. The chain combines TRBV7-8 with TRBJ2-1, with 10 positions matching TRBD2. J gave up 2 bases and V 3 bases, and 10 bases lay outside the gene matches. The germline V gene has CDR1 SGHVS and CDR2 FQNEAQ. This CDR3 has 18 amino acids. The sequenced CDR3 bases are TGTGCCAGCAGCTTCCTCGAGCGGGAGGGAATCGCCTACAATGAG. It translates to CASSFLEREGIAYNE. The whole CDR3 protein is CASSFLEREGIAYNEQFF.

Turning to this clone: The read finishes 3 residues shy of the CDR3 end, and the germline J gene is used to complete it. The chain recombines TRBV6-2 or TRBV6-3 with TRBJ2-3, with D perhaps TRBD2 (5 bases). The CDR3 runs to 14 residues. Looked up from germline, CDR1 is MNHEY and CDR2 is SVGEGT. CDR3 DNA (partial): TGTGCCAGCAGTTCTTACGGGGAACAAGAGACG. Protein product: CASSSYGEQET. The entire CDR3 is CASSSYGEQETQYF.

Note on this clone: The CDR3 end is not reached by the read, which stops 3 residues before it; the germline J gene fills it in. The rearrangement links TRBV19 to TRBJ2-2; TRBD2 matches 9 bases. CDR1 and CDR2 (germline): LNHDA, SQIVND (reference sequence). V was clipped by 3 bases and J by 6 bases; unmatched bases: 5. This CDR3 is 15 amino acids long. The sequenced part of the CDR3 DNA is TGTGCCAGTAGTATGGTCCAGCGGGAGGCCGGGGAG. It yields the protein CASSMVQREAGE. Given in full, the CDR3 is CASSMVQREAGELFF.